These T cell receptor beta chains were read from a single sample in a study of identical twins. TCRdb recomputed calls from the 5' RACE reads with MiXCR, one row per CDR3 protein. The sample holds around 220,000 distinct CDR3 sequences, 11% to 15% seen once. Source material: memory (CD45RO+) T cells sorted from blood. Every receptor here comes from a woman under 30 in good health. Each CDR3 is given with its conserved first and last residue. Fields, in order: V gene, D gene, clone size, J gene, CDR3 protein, CDR3 DNA. The D gene is left open where the match is weak. Where a row states a size, it is once, few, many or the class of an expanded clone; other rows omit it.

>TRBV20-1|TRBD2|few|TRBJ2-1
CSATSPSSGGKYNEQFF
TGCAGTGCTACGTCACCGTCTAGCGGGGGTAAATACAATGAGCAGTTCTTC
>TRBV27|-|-|TRBJ2-2
CASSLSRGNTGELFF
TGTGCCAGCAGTTTATCGAGGGGGAACACCGGGGAGCTGTTTTTT
>TRBV7-9|-|-|TRBJ2-2
CASSLIRLGRITGELFF
TGTGCCAGCAGCTTAATTCGTCTTGGGCGAATCACCGGGGAGCTGTTTTTT
>TRBV7-9|TRBD2|few|TRBJ2-7
CASSGLADSYEQYF
TGTGCCAGCAGTGGACTAGCGGATAGCTACGAGCAGTACTTC
>TRBV29-1|TRBD2|-|TRBJ2-1
CSVEKLAGPREQFF
TGCAGCGTTGAAAAACTAGCGGGTCCTCGGGAGCAGTTCTTC
>TRBV11-2|TRBD1|few|TRBJ1-3
CASSRTGQGLGNTIYF
TGTGCCAGCAGCCGAACAGGACAGGGACTCGGGAACACCATATATTTT
>TRBV18|TRBD1|many|TRBJ2-7
CASSTGQGTYEQYF
TGTGCCAGCTCAACAGGACAGGGGACCTACGAGCAGTACTTC
>TRBV11-3|TRBD2|-|TRBJ2-1
CASSFGLDYEQFF
TGTGCCAGCAGCTTTGGACTAGACTATGAGCAGTTCTTC
>TRBV29-1|-|many|TRBJ2-7
CSVGPQRYEQYF
TGCAGCGTCGGACCGCAAAGATACGAGCAGTACTTC
>TRBV11-1|TRBD2|many|TRBJ2-1
CASSPRTSGGNEQFF
TGTGCCAGCAGCCCCCGGACTAGCGGGGGCAATGAGCAGTTCTTC
>TRBV19|-|few|TRBJ2-6
CAIRDSGANVLTF
TGTGCCATCCGAGACTCTGGGGCCAACGTCCTGACTTTC
>TRBV6-1|-|-|TRBJ1-2
CASSPTPRWGGYTF
TGTGCCAGCAGCCCGACCCCCCGTTGGGGTGGCTACACCTTC
>TRBV9|TRBD2|-|TRBJ2-5
CASSVRASGQETQYF
TGTGCCAGCAGCGTCAGGGCTAGCGGACAAGAGACCCAGTACTTC
>TRBV7-2|TRBD1|few|TRBJ2-7
CASSPGQGYSEQYF
TGTGCCAGCAGCCCGGGACAGGGTTATTCAGAGCAGTACTTC
>TRBV3-1|-|-|TRBJ1-1
CASSQGDYEAFF
TGTGCCAGCAGCCAAGGGGACTATGAAGCTTTCTTT
>TRBV10-2|-|few|TRBJ2-7
CASRRDLLREEQYF
TGCGCCAGCCGAAGGGACCTCCTACGAGAAGAGCAGTACTTC
>TRBV12-5|-|-|TRBJ1-1
CASEPIAVWSTEAFF
TGTGCTAGTGAACCCATAGCAGTCTGGAGTACTGAAGCTTTCTTT
>TRBV10-1|-|few|TRBJ2-1
CASSEASNEQFF
TGCGCCAGCAGTGAGGCTTCCAATGAGCAGTTCTTC
>TRBV3-1|-|few|TRBJ1-3
CASSHTGVTGNTIYF
TGTGCCAGCAGCCATACAGGAGTCACCGGAAACACCATATATTTT
>TRBV20-1|TRBD1|-|TRBJ2-7
CSASLTGAVHEQYF
TGCAGTGCTAGTTTGACAGGGGCTGTCCACGAGCAGTACTTC
>TRBV28|-|-|TRBJ2-7
CASSLGRGRYEQYF
TGTGCCAGCAGTTTAGGACGCGGCCGCTACGAGCAGTACTTC
>TRBV6-2/TRBV6-3|TRBD1|-|TRBJ1-5
CASSYVDRLNQPQHF
TGTGCCAGCAGTTACGTGGACAGGTTAAATCAGCCCCAGCATTTT
>TRBV9|-|-|TRBJ2-1
CAGYFGNSYNEQFF
TGTGCCGGTTATTTCGGGAACTCCTACAATGAGCAGTTCTTC
>TRBV12-3/TRBV12-4|-|many|TRBJ2-7
CASSNRALLSYEQYF
TGTGCCAGCAGTAACAGGGCCCTTCTCTCCTACGAGCAGTACTTC
>TRBV10-1|-|-|TRBJ2-3
CASSEGWATDTQYF
TGCGCCAGCAGTGAAGGGTGGGCGACAGATACGCAGTATTTT
>TRBV7-6|-|-|TRBJ2-2
CASSLEGSLQTPGELFF
TGTGCCAGCAGCTTAGAAGGATCTCTCCAAACCCCCGGGGAGCTGTTTTTT
>TRBV18|-|-|TRBJ2-7
CASSPGQYSYEQYF
TGTGCCAGCTCACCTGGACAGTACTCCTACGAGCAGTACTTC
>TRBV6-1|-|-|TRBJ2-1
CASSLLFFRDNEQFF
TGTGCCAGCAGCCTCCTTTTCTTCAGGGACAATGAGCAGTTCTTC
>TRBV5-4|-|-|TRBJ1-1
CASSLGGASTEAFF
TGTGCCAGCAGCTTGGGAGGGGCAAGCACTGAAGCTTTCTTT
>TRBV20-1|-|few|TRBJ2-3
CSARDTKGSTDTQYF
TGCAGTGCTAGAGATACGAAGGGAAGCACAGATACGCAGTATTTT
>TRBV12-3/TRBV12-4|-|many|TRBJ2-7
CASSLKGPYEQYF
TGTGCCAGCAGTTTAAAGGGTCCCTACGAGCAGTACTTC
>TRBV29-1|-|once|TRBJ2-7
CSVGQPNSYEQYF
TGCAGCGTTGGACAGCCCAACTCCTACGAGCAGTACTTC
>TRBV20-1|TRBD2|few|TRBJ2-3
CSARWLLTGRVTDTQYF
TGCAGTGCTAGATGGTTGTTAACCGGGAGGGTCACAGATACGCAGTATTTT
>TRBV30|-|-|TRBJ2-7
CAWKVPGPLAEQYF
TGTGCCTGGAAGGTCCCAGGACCCCTGGCGGAGCAGTACTTC
>TRBV9|-|-|TRBJ2-1
CASSVSASSYNEQFF
TGTGCCAGCAGCGTATCCGCGAGCTCCTACAATGAGCAGTTCTTC
>TRBV19|-|-|TRBJ1-6
CASSIGRSPLHF
TGTGCCAGTAGTATCGGGCGCTCACCCCTCCACTTT
>TRBV4-2|TRBD2|-|TRBJ2-1
CASSQDGTGTSGGELQFF
TGTGCCAGCAGCCAAGATGGGACGGGGACTAGCGGGGGGGAGTTGCAGTTCTTC